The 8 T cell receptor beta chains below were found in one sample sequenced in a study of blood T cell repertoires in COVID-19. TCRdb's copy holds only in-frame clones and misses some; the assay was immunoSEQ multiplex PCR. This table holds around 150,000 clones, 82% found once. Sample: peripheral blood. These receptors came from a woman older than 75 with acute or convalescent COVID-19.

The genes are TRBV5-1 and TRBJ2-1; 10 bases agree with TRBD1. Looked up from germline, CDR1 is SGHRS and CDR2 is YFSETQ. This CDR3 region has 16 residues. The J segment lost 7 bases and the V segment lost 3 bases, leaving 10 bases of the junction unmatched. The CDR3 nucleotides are TGCGCCAGCAGCTGGATGGGACAGGGGCCAGGGAATGAGCAGTTCTTC. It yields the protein CASSWMGQGPGNEQFF.

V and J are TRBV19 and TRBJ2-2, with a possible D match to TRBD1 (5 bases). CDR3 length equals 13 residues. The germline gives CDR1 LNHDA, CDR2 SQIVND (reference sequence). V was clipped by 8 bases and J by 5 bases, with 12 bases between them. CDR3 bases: TGTGCCAGTCAGGGCGGAAAAACCGGGGAGCTGTTTTTT. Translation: CASQGGKTGELFF.

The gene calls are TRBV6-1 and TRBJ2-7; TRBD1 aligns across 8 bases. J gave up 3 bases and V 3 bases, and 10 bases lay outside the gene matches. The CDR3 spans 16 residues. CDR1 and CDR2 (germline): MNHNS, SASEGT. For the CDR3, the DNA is TGTGCCAGCAGTGACAGGGGGCGGGATCCTAGCTACGAGCAGTACTTC. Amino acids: CASSDRGRDPSYEQYF.

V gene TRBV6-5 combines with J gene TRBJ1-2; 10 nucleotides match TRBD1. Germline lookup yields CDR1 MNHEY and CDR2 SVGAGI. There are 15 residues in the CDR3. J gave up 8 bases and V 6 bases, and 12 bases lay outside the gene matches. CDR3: CASRAPGTGVGGYTF. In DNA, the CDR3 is TGTGCCAGCAGGGCCCCCGGGACAGGGGTAGGCGGCTACACCTTC.

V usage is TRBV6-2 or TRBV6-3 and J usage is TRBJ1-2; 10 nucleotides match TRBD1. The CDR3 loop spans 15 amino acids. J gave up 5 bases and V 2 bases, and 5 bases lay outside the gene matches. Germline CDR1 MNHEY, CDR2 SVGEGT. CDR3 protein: CASSYGGTGEYGYTF. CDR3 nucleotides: TGTGCCAGCAGTTACGGAGGGACAGGGGAGTATGGCTACACCTTC.

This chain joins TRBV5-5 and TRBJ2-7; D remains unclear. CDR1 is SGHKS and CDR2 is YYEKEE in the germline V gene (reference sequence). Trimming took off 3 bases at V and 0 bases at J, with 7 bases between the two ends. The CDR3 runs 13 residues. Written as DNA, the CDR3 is TGTGCCAGCAGCTCTACTGGCTCCTACGAGCAGTACTTC. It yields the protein CASSSTGSYEQYF.

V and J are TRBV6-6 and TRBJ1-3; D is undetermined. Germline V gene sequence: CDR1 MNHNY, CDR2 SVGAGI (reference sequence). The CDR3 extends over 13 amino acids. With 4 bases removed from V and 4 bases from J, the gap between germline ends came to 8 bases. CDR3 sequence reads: CASSWEKGNTIYF. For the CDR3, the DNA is TGTGCCAGCAGTTGGGAGAAAGGAAACACCATATATTTT.

CDR3 amino acids: CASSSGEYTGELFF. The CDR3 DNA reads as TGTGCCAGCAGCTCGGGTGAATACACCGGGGAGCTGTTTTTT. This chain connects TRBV5-4 to TRBJ2-2; D is unresolved. The germline V gene encodes CDR1 SGHNT and CDR2 YYREEE (reference sequence). V was trimmed by 3 bases and J by 3 bases, leaving 9 bases between them. The length of the CDR3 is 14 residues.